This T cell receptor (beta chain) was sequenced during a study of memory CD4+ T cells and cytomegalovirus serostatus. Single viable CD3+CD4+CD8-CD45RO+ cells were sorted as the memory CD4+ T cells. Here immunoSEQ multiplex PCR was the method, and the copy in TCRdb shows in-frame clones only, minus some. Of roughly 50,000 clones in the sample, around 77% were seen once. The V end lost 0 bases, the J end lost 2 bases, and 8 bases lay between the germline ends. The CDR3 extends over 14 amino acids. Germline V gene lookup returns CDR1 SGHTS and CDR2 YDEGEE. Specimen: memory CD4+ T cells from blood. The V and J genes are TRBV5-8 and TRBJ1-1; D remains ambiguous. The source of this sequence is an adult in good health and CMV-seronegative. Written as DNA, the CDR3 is TGTGCCAGCAGCTTGGGGCCGATCAACACTGAAGCTTTCTTT. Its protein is CASSLGPINTEAFF.